The 6 T cell receptor beta chains below come from one sample, sequenced in a study of blood T cells in healthy people across ages. A J-beta primer mix and a sample-barcoded 5' primer were used in a second PCR of roughly 6 to 12 cycles. TCRdb recomputed calls from the 5' RACE reads with MiXCR, one row per CDR3 protein. The data show 550,000 to 600,000 distinct CDR3 sequences, roughly 28% seen once. Sequenced: blood. Receptors originate from a woman between 70 and 85 years old in good health.

The V gene is TRBV7-3, the J gene TRBJ2-3; D not certain. Trimming took off 5 bases at V and 2 bases at J, with 11 bases between the two ends. CDR3 length: 14 residues. Germline V gene lookup returns CDR1 SGHTA and CDR2 FQGTGA. CDR3 residues: CASSRRHDTDTQYF. The CDR3, as DNA: TGTGCCAGCAGCCGGCGACATGACACAGATACGCAGTATTTT.

This clonotype occurred many times. This chain uses TRBV7-9 with TRBJ2-7; no clear D. Germline CDR1 SEHNR, CDR2 FQNEAQ (reference sequence). CDR3 size: 12 residues. The V end lost 1 base, the J end lost 6 bases, and 7 bases lay between the germline ends. This CDR3 reads CASSLVFSEQYF. In DNA form, the CDR3 reads TGTGCCAGCAGCTTAGTCTTCAGCGAGCAGTACTTC. Combining the CDR3 with reference TRBV7-9 and TRBJ2-7 gives the whole variable domain DTGVSQNPRHKITKRGQNVTFRCDPISEHNRLYWYRQTLGQGPEFLTYFQNEAQLEKSRLLSDRFSAERPKGSFSTLEIQRTEQGDSAMYLCASSLVFSEQYFGPGTRLTVT.

The rearrangement links TRBV12-3 or TRBV12-4 to TRBJ1-1; D is uncertain. This CDR3 is 13 amino acids long. Trimming removed 3 bases from V and 3 bases from J, with 8 bases in between. The CDR3 loop reads CASSFDPYTEAFF. The CDR3 nucleotides read TGTGCCAGCAGTTTCGACCCCTACACTGAAGCTTTCTTT.

The chain employs TRBV11-3 and TRBJ2-5, with a possible D match to TRBD2 (5 bases). V was cut by 4 bases and J by 2 bases, with 14 bases left in between. This CDR3 spans 15 amino acids. CDR1 is SGHNT, CDR2 YENEEA, per germline. The DNA for the CDR3 is TGTGCCAGCAGCTCCCGGGGTTCCCCACAAGAGACCCAGTACTTC. Its translation: CASSSRGSPQETQYF.

As for this clonotype: This is likely a read error, given that the CDR3 carries no conserved phenylalanine or tryptophan at its end. The V call is TRBV7-7, the J call TRBJ1-1; D call uncertain. This CDR3 has 13 residues. CDR1 and CDR2 from the germline V gene are SSHAT and FNYEAQ (reference sequence). This CDR3 is CASSSSLNTEAFL. CDR3 sequence (DNA): TGTGCTAGCAGCTCAAGCCTGAACACTGAAGCTTTCCTT.

The V and J genes are TRBV7-2 and TRBJ1-2; TRBD1 matches at 8 bases. The trim removed 5 bases at V and 2 bases at J, leaving 7 bases unmatched. This CDR3 is built from 15 residues. Per the germline V gene, CDR1 is SGHTA and CDR2 is FQGNSA. The CDR3 DNA follows: TGTGCCAGCAGCCCCCAGGGACAGGTGAACTATGGCTACACCTTC. Translation gives CASSPQGQVNYGYTF.